The clone carrying this T cell receptor beta chain was seen only a few times. Its antigen is not identified. This specimen comes from a study of T-cell reconstitution after alpha-beta-depleted transplantation in children. The study's findings and limits: About two months after transplant, alpha-beta T cells reportedly came from several hundred expanded graft clones. Surviving recipient T cells and thymic progenitors accounted for the high day-60 TCRbeta diversity observed in some patients. Diversity and T-cell counts at one year after transplant derived mostly from new T cells.

Unique molecular identifiers were incorporated into the prepared TCRbeta library. A single record per CDR3 protein comes from TCRdb applying MiXCR to the PCR reads. The sample lists about 310,000 distinct CDR3 sequences; approximately 23% were seen once. Source: PBMCs, mostly from graft donor cells, taken 180 days after TCRalphabeta/CD19-depleted stem cell transplant. The sequence was collected from a male patient younger than 18 who had a stem cell transplant for acute lymphoblastic leukemia, so the T cells may come from the graft donor.

The CDR3 here is CSARQTPGRAFF. Here the CDR3 DNA reads TGCAGCGCACGACAGACCCCGGGGAGGGCTTTCTTT. V is TRBV29-1 and J is TRBJ1-1; a possible D gene is TRBD1 (5 bases). CDR1 is SQVTM and CDR2 is ANQGSEA in the germline V gene. V lost 7 bases to trimming and J lost 11 bases, with 20 bases between them. CDR3 length equals 12 residues. Based on the CDR3 plus reference TRBV29-1 and TRBJ1-1, the full variable domain is SAVISQKPSRDICQRGTSLTIQCQVDSQVTMMFWYRQQPGQSLTLIATANQGSEATYESGFVIDKFPISRPNLTFSTLTVSNMSPEDSSIYLCSARQTPGRAFFGQGTRLTVV.